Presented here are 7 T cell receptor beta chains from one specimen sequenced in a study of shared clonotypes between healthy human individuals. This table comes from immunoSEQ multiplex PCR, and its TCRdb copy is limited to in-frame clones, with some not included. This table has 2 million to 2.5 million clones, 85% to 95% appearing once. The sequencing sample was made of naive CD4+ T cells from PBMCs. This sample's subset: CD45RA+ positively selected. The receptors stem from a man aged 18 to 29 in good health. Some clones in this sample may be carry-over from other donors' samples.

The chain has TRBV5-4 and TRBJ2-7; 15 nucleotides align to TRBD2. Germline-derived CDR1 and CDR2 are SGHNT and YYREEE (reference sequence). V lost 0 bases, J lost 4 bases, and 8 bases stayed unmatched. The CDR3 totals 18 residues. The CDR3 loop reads CASSLAPWTSGRVYEQYF. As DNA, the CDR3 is TGTGCCAGCAGCTTGGCCCCCTGGACTAGCGGGAGGGTTTACGAGCAGTACTTC.

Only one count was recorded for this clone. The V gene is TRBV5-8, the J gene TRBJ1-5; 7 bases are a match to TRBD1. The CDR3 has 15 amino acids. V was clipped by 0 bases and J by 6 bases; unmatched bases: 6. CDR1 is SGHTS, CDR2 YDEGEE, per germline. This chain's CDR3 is CASSLVTGFAQPQHF. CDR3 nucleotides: TGTGCCAGCAGCTTGGTGACAGGGTTCGCTCAGCCCCAGCATTTT.

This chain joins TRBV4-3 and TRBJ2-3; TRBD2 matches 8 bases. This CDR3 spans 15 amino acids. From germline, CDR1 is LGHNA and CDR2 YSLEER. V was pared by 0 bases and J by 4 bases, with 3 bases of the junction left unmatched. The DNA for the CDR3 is TGCGCCAGCAGCCAAGAAGCGGGAGCCGCAGATACGCAGTATTTT. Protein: CASSQEAGAADTQYF.

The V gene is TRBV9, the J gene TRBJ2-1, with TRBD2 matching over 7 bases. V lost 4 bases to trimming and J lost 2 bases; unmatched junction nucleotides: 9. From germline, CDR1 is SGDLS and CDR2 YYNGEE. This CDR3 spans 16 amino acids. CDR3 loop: CASSPGGSGAYNEQFF. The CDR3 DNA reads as TGTGCCAGCAGCCCAGGTGGGAGCGGGGCCTACAATGAGCAGTTCTTC.

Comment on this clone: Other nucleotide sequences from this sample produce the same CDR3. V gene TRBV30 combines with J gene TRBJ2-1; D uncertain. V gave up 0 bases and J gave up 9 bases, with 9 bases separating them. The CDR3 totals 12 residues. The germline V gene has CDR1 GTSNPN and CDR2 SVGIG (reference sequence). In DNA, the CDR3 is TGTGCCTGGAGTGTACGAGGTTCTGAGCAGTTCTTC. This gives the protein CAWSVRGSEQFF. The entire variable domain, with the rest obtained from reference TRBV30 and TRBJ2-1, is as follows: SQTIHQWPATLVQPVGSPLSLECTVEGTSNPNLYWYRQAAGRGLQLLFYSVGIGQISSEVPQNLSASRPQDRQFILSSKKLLLSDSGFYLCAWSVRGSEQFFGPGTRLTVL.

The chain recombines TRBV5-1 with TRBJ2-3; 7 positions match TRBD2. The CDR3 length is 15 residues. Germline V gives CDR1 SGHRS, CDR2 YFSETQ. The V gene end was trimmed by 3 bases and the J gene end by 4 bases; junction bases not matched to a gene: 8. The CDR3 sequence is CASSWFGAGADTQYF. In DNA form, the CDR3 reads TGCGCCAGCAGCTGGTTCGGGGCGGGAGCAGATACGCAGTATTTT.

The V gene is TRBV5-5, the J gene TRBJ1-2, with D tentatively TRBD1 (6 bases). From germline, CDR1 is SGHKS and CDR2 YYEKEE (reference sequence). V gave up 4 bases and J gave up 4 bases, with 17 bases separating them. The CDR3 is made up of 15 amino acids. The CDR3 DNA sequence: TGTGCCAGCAGCCTTACAGCAGACAGGAGCTATGGCTACACCTTC. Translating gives CASSLTADRSYGYTF.